This TCR beta chain was identified during a study of identical twins. The V gene end was trimmed by 4 bases and the J gene end by 8 bases; junction bases not matched to a gene: 10. Germline loops: CDR1 MNHNS, CDR2 SASEGT. This CDR3 is built from 14 residues. Via MiXCR, TCRdb re-called the 5' RACE reads, giving one row per CDR3 protein. The sample includes 450,000 to 500,000 distinct CDR3 sequences, roughly an eighth of them seen just once. This clonotype was picked up a small number of times. Healthy Caucasians supplied all donations. The same sample was also studied in work on yellow fever vaccine responses in identical twins.

V usage is TRBV6-1 and J usage is TRBJ1-2; the match to TRBD1 covers 7 bases. The sequence was obtained from a woman aged 18-29 years in good health. The sample consisted of CD4+ T cells sorted from blood. The DNA for the CDR3 is TGTGCCAGCAGTGCCTACAGGGGAGGTTACGGCTACACCTTC. It is translated as CASSAYRGGYGYTF.